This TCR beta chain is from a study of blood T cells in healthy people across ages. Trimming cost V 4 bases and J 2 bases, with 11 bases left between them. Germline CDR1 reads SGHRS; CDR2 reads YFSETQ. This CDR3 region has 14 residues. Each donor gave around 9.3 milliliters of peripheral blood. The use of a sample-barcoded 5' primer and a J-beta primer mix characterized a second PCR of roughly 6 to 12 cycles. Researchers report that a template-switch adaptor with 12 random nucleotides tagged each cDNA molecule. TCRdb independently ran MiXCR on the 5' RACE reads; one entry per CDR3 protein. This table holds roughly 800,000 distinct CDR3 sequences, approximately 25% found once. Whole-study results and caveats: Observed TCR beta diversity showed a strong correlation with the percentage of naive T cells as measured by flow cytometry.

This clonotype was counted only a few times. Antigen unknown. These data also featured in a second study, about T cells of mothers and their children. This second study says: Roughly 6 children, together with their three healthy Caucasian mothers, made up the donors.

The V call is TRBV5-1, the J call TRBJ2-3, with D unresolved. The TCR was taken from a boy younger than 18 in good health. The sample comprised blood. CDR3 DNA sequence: TGCGCCAGCAGCCGGATGGTCTCCACAGATACGCAGTATTTT. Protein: CASSRMVSTDTQYF.